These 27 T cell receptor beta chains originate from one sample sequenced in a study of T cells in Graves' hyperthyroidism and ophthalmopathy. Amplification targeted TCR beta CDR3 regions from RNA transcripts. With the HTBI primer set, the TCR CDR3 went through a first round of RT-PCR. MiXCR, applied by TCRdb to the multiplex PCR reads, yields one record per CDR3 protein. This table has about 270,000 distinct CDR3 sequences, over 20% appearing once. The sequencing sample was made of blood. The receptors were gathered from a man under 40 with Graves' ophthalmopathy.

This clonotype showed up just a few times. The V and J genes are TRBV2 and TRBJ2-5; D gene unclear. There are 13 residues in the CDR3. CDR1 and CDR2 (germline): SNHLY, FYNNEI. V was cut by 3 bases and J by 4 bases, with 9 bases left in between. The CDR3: CASSDGFTETQYF. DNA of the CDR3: TGTGCCAGCAGTGACGGATTTACAGAGACCCAGTACTTC. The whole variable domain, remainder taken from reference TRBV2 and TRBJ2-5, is EPEVTQTPSHQVTQMGQEVILRCVPISNHLYFYWYRQILGQKVEFLVSFYNNEISEKSEIFDDQFSVERPDGSNFTLKIRSTKLEDSAMYFCASSDGFTETQYFGPGTRLLVL.

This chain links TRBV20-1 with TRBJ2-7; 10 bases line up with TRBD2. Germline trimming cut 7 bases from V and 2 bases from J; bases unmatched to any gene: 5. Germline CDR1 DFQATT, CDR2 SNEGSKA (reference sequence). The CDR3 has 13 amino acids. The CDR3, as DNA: TGCAGTGTAAGGACTAGCGGTCCCTACGAGCAGTACTTC. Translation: CSVRTSGPYEQYF.

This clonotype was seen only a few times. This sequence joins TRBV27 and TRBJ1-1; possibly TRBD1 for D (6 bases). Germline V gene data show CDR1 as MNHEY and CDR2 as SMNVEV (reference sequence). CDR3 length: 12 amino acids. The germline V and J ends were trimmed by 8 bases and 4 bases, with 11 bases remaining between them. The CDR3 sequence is CASQQGSTEAFF. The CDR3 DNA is TGTGCCAGCCAACAGGGCAGCACTGAAGCTTTCTTT.

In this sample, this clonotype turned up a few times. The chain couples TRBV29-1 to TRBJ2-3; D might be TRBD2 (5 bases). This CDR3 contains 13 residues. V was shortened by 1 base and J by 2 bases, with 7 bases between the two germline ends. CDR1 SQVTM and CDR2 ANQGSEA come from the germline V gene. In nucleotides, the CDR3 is TGCAGCGTTGAAGGGACTGCCACAGATACGCAGTATTTT. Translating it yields CSVEGTATDTQYF.

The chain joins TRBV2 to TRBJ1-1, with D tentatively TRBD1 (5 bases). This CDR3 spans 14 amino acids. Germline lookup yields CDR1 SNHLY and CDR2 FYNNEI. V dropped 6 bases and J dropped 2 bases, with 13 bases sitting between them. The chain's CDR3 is CASRWAQENTEAFF. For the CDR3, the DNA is TGTGCCAGCAGGTGGGCACAGGAAAACACTGAAGCTTTCTTT.

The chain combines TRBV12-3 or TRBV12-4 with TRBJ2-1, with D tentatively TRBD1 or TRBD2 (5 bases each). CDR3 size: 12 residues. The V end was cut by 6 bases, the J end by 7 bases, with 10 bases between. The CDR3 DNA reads TGTGCCAGCAGGGGACCCGGGAATGAGCAGTTCTTC. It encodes CASRGPGNEQFF.

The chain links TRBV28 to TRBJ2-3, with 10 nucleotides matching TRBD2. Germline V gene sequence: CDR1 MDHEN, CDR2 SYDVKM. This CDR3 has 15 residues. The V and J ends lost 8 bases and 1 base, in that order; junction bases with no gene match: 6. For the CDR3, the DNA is TGTGCCAGCCTTGGGCTAGCGGGAGGCACAGATACGCAGTATTTT. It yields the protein CASLGLAGGTDTQYF.

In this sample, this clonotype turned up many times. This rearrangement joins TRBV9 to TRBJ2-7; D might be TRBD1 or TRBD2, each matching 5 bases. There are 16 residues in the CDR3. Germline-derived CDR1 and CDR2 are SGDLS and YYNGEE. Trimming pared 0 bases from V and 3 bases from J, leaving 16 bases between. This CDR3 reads CASSVDRGRALYEQYF. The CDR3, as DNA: TGTGCCAGCAGCGTAGACCGGGGCAGGGCCCTCTACGAGCAGTACTTC.

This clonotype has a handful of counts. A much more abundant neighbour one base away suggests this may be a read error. As DNA, the CDR3 is TGTACCAGCAGCCAAGGACTTGCGGGGAGCTCCTACAATGAGCAGTTCTTC. It encodes CTSSQGLAGSSYNEQFF. The chain recombines TRBV11-3 with TRBJ2-1; weak D call: TRBD2 (6 bases). Per germline, CDR1 SGHNT and CDR2 YENEEA. This CDR3 comprises 17 residues.

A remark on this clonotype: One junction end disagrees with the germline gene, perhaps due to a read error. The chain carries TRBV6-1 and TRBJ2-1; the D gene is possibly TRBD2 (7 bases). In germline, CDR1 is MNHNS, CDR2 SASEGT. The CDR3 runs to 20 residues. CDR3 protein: CASSGDEGEGRAYSYNGQFF. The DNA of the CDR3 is TGTGCCAGCAGTGGCGATGAGGGGGAGGGGCGGGCGTACTCCTACAATGGGCAGTTCTTC.

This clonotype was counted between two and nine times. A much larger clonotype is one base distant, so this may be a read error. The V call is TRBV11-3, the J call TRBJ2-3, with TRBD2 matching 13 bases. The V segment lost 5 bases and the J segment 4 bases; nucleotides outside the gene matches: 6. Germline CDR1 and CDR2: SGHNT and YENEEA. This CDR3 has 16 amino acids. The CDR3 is CASSEGTSGKADTQYF. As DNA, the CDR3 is TGTGCCAGCAGCGAGGGGACTAGCGGGAAAGCAGATACGCAGTATTTT.

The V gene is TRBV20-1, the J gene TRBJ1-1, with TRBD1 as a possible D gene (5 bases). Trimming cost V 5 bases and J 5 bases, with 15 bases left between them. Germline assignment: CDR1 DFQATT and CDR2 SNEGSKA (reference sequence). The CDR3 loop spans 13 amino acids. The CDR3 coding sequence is TGCAGTGCTTACACAGGTATTCGAACTGAAGCTTTCTTT. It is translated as CSAYTGIRTEAFF.

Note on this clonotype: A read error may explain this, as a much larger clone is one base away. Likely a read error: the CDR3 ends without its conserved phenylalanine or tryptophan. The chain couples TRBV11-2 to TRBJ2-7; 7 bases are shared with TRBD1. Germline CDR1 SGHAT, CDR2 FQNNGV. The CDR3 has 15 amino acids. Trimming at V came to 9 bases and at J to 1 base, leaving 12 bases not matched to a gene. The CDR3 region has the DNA TGTGCCAGTTCAATACGACAGGGTTCGTCCTACGAGCAGTACATC. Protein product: CASSIRQGSSYEQYI.

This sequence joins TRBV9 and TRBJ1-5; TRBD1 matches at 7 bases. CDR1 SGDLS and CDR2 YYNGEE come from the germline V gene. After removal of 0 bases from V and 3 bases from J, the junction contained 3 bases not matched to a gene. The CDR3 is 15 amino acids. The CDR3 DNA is TGTGCCAGCAGCGTAGACGGGACAGTCAATCAGCCCCAGCATTTT. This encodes CASSVDGTVNQPQHF.

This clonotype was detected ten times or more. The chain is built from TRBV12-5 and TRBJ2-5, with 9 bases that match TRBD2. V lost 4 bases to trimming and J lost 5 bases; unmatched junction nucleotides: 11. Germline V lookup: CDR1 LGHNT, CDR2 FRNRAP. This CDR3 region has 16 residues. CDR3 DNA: TGTGCTAGTGGTTCGGTGGCGGGAGGGCCCTACGAGACCCAGTACTTC. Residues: CASGSVAGGPYETQYF.

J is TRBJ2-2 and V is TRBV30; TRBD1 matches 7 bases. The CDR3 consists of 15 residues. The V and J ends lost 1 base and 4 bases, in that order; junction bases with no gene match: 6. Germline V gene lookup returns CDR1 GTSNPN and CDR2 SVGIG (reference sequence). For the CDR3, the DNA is TGTGCCTGGAGTGGGGGCAGGGGGATCACCGGGGAGCTGTTTTTT. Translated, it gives CAWSGGRGITGELFF.

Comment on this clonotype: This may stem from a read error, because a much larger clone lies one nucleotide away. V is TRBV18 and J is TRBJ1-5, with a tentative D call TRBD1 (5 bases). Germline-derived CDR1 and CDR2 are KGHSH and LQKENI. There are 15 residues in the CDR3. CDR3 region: CASSSFREGNRPQHF. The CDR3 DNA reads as TGTGCCAGCTCTTCGTTCAGGGAAGGCAATCGGCCCCAGCATTTT.

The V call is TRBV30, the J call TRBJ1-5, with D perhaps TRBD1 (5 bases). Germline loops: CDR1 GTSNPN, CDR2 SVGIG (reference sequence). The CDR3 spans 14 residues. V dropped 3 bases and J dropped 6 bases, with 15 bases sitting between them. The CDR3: CAWRGRRAGQPQHF. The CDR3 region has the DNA TGTGCCTGGAGGGGTCGCAGGGCGGGTCAGCCCCAGCATTTT. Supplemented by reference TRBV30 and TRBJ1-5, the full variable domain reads SQTIHQWPATLVQPVGSPLSLECTVEGTSNPNLYWYRQAAGRGLQLLFYSVGIGQISSEVPQNLSASRPQDRQFILSSKKLLLSDSGFYLCAWRGRRAGQPQHFGDGTRLSIL.

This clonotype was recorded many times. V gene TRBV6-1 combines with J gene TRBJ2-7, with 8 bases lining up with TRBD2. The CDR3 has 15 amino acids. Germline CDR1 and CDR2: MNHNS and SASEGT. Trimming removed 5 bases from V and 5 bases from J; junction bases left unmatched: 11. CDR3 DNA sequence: TGTGCCAGCAGTTACTCCCCCAGCGGGAGCAACGAGCAGTACTTC. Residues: CASSYSPSGSNEQYF.

This chain's CDR3 is CASSSKLQGSTNEKLFF. Here the CDR3 DNA reads TGTGCCAGCAGTTCGAAACTACAGGGTTCAACTAATGAAAAACTGTTTTTT. This chain joins TRBV12-3 or TRBV12-4 and TRBJ1-4, with D possibly TRBD1 on 6 matching bases. Between the trimmed V and J ends, which lost 4 bases and 0 bases, there was a span of 15 bases. CDR3 length: 17 residues.

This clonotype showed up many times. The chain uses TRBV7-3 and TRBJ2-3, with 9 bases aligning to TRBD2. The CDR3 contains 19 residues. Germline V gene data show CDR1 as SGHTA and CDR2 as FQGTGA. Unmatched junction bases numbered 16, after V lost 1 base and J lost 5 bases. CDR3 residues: CASSLRLGREGDFEDTQYF. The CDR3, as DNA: TGTGCCAGCAGCTTAAGACTCGGGCGGGAGGGCGACTTTGAAGATACGCAGTATTTT. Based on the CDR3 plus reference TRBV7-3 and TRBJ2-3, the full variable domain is GAGVSQTPSNKVTEKGKYVELRCDPISGHTALYWYRQSLGQGPEFLIYFQGTGAADDSGLPNDRFFAVRPEGSVSTLKIQRTERGDSAVYLCASSLRLGREGDFEDTQYFGPGTRLTVL.

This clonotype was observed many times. The CDR3 here is CASSLEGAGANVLTF. DNA for the CDR3: TGCGCCAGCAGCTTGGAGGGTGCAGGGGCCAACGTCCTGACTTTC. The rearrangement uses TRBV5-1 and TRBJ2-6; unclear D gene. This CDR3 region has 15 residues. CDR1 and CDR2 (germline): SGHRS, YFSETQ. The ends were cut back, 0 bases at V and 4 bases at J, with 8 bases in the middle. The entire variable domain, with the rest obtained from reference TRBV5-1 and TRBJ2-6, is as follows: KAGVTQTPRYLIKTRGQQVTLSCSPISGHRSVSWYQQTPGQGLQFLFEYFSETQRNKGNFPGRFSGRQFSNSRSEMNVSTLELGDSALYLCASSLEGAGANVLTFGAGSRLTVL.

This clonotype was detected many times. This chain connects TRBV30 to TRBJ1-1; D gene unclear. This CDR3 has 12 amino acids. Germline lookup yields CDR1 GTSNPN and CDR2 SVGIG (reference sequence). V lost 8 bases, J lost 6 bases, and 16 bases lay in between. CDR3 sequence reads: CALHGRPAEAFF. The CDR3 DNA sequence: TGTGCCCTGCATGGCAGACCTGCTGAAGCTTTCTTT. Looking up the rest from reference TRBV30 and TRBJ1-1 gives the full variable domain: SQTIHQWPATLVQPVGSPLSLECTVEGTSNPNLYWYRQAAGRGLQLLFYSVGIGQISSEVPQNLSASRPQDRQFILSSKKLLLSDSGFYLCALHGRPAEAFFGQGTRLTVV.

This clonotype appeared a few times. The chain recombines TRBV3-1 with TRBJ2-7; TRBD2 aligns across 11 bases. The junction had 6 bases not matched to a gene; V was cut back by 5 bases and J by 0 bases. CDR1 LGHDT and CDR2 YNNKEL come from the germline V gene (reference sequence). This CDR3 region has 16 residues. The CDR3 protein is CASSSDSGRASYEQYF. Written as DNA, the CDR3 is TGTGCCAGCAGCTCAGATAGCGGGAGGGCCTCCTACGAGCAGTACTTC.

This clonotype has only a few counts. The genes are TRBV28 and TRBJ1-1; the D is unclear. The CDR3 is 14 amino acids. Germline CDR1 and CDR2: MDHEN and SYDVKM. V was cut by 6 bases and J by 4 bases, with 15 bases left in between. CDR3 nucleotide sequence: TGTGCCAGCAGCTCCCGATTATGGGCCACTGAAGCTTTCTTT. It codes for CASSSRLWATEAFF.

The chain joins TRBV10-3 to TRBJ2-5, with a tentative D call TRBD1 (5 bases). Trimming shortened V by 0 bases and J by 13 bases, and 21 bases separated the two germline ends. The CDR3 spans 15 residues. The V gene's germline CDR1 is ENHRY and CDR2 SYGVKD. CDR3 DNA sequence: TGTGCCATCAGTGAGTCGAATGTGGGCAGCAGGGTTTCGTACTTC. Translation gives CAISESNVGSRVSYF.

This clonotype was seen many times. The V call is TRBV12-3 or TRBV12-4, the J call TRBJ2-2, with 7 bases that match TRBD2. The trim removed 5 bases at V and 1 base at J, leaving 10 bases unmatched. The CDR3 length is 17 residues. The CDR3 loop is CASSPGRRGRNTGELFF. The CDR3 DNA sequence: TGTGCCAGCAGTCCAGGTCGGCGCGGGAGGAACACCGGGGAGCTGTTTTTT.